This T cell receptor beta chain was captured in a study of T cell changes during pregnancy in multiple sclerosis. Only in-frame clones appear in the TCRdb table, and some are missing; sequencing was by immunoSEQ multiplex PCR. Among roughly 42,000 clones, 90% were seen once, and the ten largest hold 5.5% to 8%. V lost 1 base, J lost 3 bases, and 22 bases lay in between. From germline, CDR1 is SQVTM and CDR2 ANQGSEA. The CDR3 is made up of 18 amino acids. The clonotype was recovered from a female donor with multiple sclerosis, enrolled in a pregnancy study. This chain connects TRBV29-1 to TRBJ2-1; D may be TRBD1 (6 bases). The material was CD8+ T cells from peripheral blood mononuclear cells, obtained in the third trimester of pregnancy. The CDR3 is CSVEGIIVQGLSYNEQFF. The CDR3 DNA sequence: TGCAGCGTTGAAGGGATTATAGTCCAGGGGTTGAGCTACAATGAGCAGTTCTTC.